The rows below give T cell receptor beta chains drawn from one sample of a study of OX40 agonist ivuxolimab in advanced cancers. Sequencing used immunoSEQ multiplex PCR; TCRdb keeps in-frame clones, though not all of them. The sample carries about 45,000 clones, approximately 91% recorded once. Sequenced material: CD4+ or CD8+ T cells sorted from blood, taken in a trial of the OX40 agonist ivuxolimab. The source of these receptors is an adult with an advanced solid tumor such as melanoma, head and neck, liver or kidney cancer. CDR3s include the opening cysteine and the closing phenylalanine or tryptophan. A D gene is named only where the DNA matches it firmly. The size of a clone is reported for some rows only, either as once, few or many, or as a class for expanded clones.

d_gene: NA; abundance: NA; v_gene: TRBV9; len: 15; j_gene: TRBJ2-3; CDR3nt: TGTGCCAGCAGCGTAGAAGCGGTTAGCACAGATACGCAGTATTTT; CDR3aa: CASSVEAVSTDTQYF
d_gene: NA; abundance: NA; v_gene: TRBV11-2; len: 16; j_gene: TRBJ2-3; CDR3nt: TGTGCCAGCAGCTCCGTCTCGGACAGACCAACAGATACGCAGTATTTT; CDR3aa: CASSSVSDRPTDTQYF
d_gene: NA; abundance: NA; v_gene: TRBV19; len: 14; j_gene: TRBJ2-3; CDR3nt: TGTGCCAGTAGTATAGCTGCCCTCACAGATACGCAGTATTTT; CDR3aa: CASSIAALTDTQYF
d_gene: NA; abundance: NA; v_gene: TRBV27; len: 15; j_gene: TRBJ1-1; CDR3nt: TGTGCCAGCAGTTTATCCCCGACATTGAGCGCTGAAGCTTTCTTT; CDR3aa: CASSLSPTLSAEAFF
d_gene: TRBD1; abundance: NA; v_gene: TRBV6-5; len: 15; j_gene: TRBJ2-7; CDR3nt: TGTGCCAGCAGTTACCCCGGGACAGGGACCTACGAGCAGTACTTC; CDR3aa: CASSYPGTGTYEQYF
d_gene: TRBD1; abundance: NA; v_gene: TRBV6-1; len: 15; j_gene: TRBJ2-7; CDR3nt: TGTGCCAGCAGTGACCGAGGGGGCCACTATGACGAGCAGTACTTC; CDR3aa: CASSDRGGHYDEQYF
d_gene: TRBD2; abundance: NA; v_gene: TRBV30; len: 14; j_gene: TRBJ2-2; CDR3nt: TGTGCCTTTAGCGGGGGGGTCGGCACCGGGGAGCTGTTTTTT; CDR3aa: CAFSGGVGTGELFF
d_gene: NA; abundance: NA; v_gene: TRBV5-4; len: 14; j_gene: TRBJ1-2; CDR3nt: TGTGCCAGCAGCGCGGGGACAAACCTCTATGGCTACACCTTC; CDR3aa: CASSAGTNLYGYTF
d_gene: NA; abundance: once; v_gene: TRBV5-1; len: 12; j_gene: TRBJ2-7; CDR3nt: TGCGCCAGCACCGGCGGTTGGAGCGAGCAGTACTTC; CDR3aa: CASTGGWSEQYF
d_gene: NA; abundance: NA; v_gene: TRBV11-2; len: 12; j_gene: TRBJ2-7; CDR3nt: TGTGCCAGCAGCCCTTCGACTAACGAGCAGTACTTC; CDR3aa: CASSPSTNEQYF
d_gene: NA; abundance: NA; v_gene: TRBV18; len: 16; j_gene: TRBJ2-1; CDR3nt: TGTGCCAGCTCACCACCAGCAGGGAGCTCCTACAATGAGCAGTTCTTC; CDR3aa: CASSPPAGSSYNEQFF
d_gene: TRBD1; abundance: many; v_gene: TRBV5-4; len: 15; j_gene: TRBJ2-7; CDR3nt: TGTGCCAGCAGCGCGGGTCGACAGGGAAACTACGAGCAGTACTTC; CDR3aa: CASSAGRQGNYEQYF
d_gene: TRBD1; abundance: NA; v_gene: TRBV27; len: 14; j_gene: TRBJ1-2; CDR3nt: TGTGCCAGCAGTAGGACAGGGGCTAACTATGGCTACACCTTC; CDR3aa: CASSRTGANYGYTF
d_gene: NA; abundance: NA; v_gene: TRBV7-9; len: 13; j_gene: TRBJ2-7; CDR3nt: TGTGCCAGCAGCGCCAGGGAAAAATACGAGCAGTACTTC; CDR3aa: CASSAREKYEQYF
d_gene: NA; abundance: NA; v_gene: TRBV27; len: 13; j_gene: TRBJ2-5; CDR3nt: TGTGCCAGCCGCTGGGGGGTGGAAGAGACCCAGTACTTC; CDR3aa: CASRWGVEETQYF
d_gene: NA; abundance: NA; v_gene: TRBV19; len: 14; j_gene: TRBJ2-5; CDR3nt: TGTGCCAGTAGTATAGGGCCAGGGGATGGGACCCAGTACTTC; CDR3aa: CASSIGPGDGTQYF
d_gene: NA; abundance: NA; v_gene: TRBV7-9; len: 12; j_gene: TRBJ2-1; CDR3nt: TGTGCCAGCAGCTTTGGGGACAATGAGCAGTTCTTC; CDR3aa: CASSFGDNEQFF
d_gene: NA; abundance: NA; v_gene: TRBV5-6; len: 14; j_gene: TRBJ1-2; CDR3nt: TGTGCCAGCAGCTTGAGGAACAGGCTCTATGGCTACACCTTC; CDR3aa: CASSLRNRLYGYTF
d_gene: NA; abundance: NA; v_gene: TRBV2; len: 13; j_gene: TRBJ2-3; CDR3nt: TGTGCCAGCATGTTCCGGAGCACAGATACGCAGTATTTT; CDR3aa: CASMFRSTDTQYF
d_gene: TRBD2; abundance: NA; v_gene: TRBV28; len: 15; j_gene: TRBJ2-5; CDR3nt: TGTGCCAGCAGTTTAAAACTAGCGGGCCAAGAGACCCAGTACTTC; CDR3aa: CASSLKLAGQETQYF
d_gene: TRBD2; abundance: medium-sized; v_gene: TRBV7-2; len: 14; j_gene: TRBJ2-7; CDR3nt: TGTGCCAGCAGTCTAAGCGGGACGGGCTACGAGCAGTACTTC; CDR3aa: CASSLSGTGYEQYF
d_gene: TRBD1; abundance: NA; v_gene: TRBV6-5; len: 15; j_gene: TRBJ2-1; CDR3nt: TGTGCCAGCAGCCTCTACCCGACAGGGCTCAATGAGCAGTTCTTC; CDR3aa: CASSLYPTGLNEQFF
d_gene: TRBD1; abundance: NA; v_gene: TRBV9; len: 14; j_gene: TRBJ1-6; CDR3nt: TGTGCCAGCAGCTTGGGACAGGGACAATCACCCCTCCACTTT; CDR3aa: CASSLGQGQSPLHF
d_gene: NA; abundance: few; v_gene: TRBV11-3; len: 17; j_gene: TRBJ2-1; CDR3nt: TGTGCCAGCAGCATTTCTCTAGGGGGGAGCTCCTACAATGAGCAGTTCTTC; CDR3aa: CASSISLGGSSYNEQFF
d_gene: NA; abundance: once; v_gene: TRBV5-4; len: 15; j_gene: TRBJ2-7; CDR3nt: TGTGCCAGCAGCTTCGGGAGACAGGGAAACTACGAGCAGTACTTC; CDR3aa: CASSFGRQGNYEQYF
d_gene: NA; abundance: few; v_gene: TRBV15; len: 13; j_gene: TRBJ2-7; CDR3nt: TGTGCCACCAGCAGAGCGGGCAGTTACGAGCAGTACTTC; CDR3aa: CATSRAGSYEQYF
d_gene: NA; abundance: NA; v_gene: TRBV5-8; len: 10; j_gene: TRBJ2-3; CDR3nt: TGTGCCAGCAGCTTGCACACGCAGTATTTT; CDR3aa: CASSLHTQYF
d_gene: NA; abundance: NA; v_gene: TRBV4-2; len: 17; j_gene: TRBJ2-7; CDR3nt: TGTGCCAGCAGCCAAGAAGGTTCCGGGAGTGGGGTCTACGAGCAGTACTTC; CDR3aa: CASSQEGSGSGVYEQYF
d_gene: NA; abundance: NA; v_gene: TRBV27; len: 15; j_gene: TRBJ2-3; CDR3nt: TGTGCCAGCAGTTTACAGGGTATTGGCACAGATACGCAGTATTTT; CDR3aa: CASSLQGIGTDTQYF
d_gene: NA; abundance: NA; v_gene: TRBV11-2; len: 14; j_gene: TRBJ2-1; CDR3nt: TGTGCCAGCAGCTTAGCCGGGCTACACAATGAGCAGTTCTTC; CDR3aa: CASSLAGLHNEQFF
d_gene: TRBD2; abundance: NA; v_gene: TRBV27; len: 11; j_gene: TRBJ2-7; CDR3nt: TGTGCCAGCCGGGCGGGGGGCGAGCAGTACTTC; CDR3aa: CASRAGGEQYF
d_gene: NA; abundance: NA; v_gene: TRBV2; len: 14; j_gene: TRBJ2-5; CDR3nt: TGTGCCAGCAGGGAAACCCCGAGAGGACGACAGCAGTACTTC; CDR3aa: CASRETPRGRQQYF
d_gene: TRBD2; abundance: NA; v_gene: TRBV25-1; len: 17; j_gene: TRBJ2-1; CDR3nt: TGTGCCAGCAGTGATATTTCCGGGACTAGCGGTCTATGGGAGCAGTTCTTC; CDR3aa: CASSDISGTSGLWEQFF
d_gene: NA; abundance: NA; v_gene: TRBV28; len: 14; j_gene: TRBJ1-1; CDR3nt: TGTGCCAGCAGTCTCCGTATCGGGGGCACTGAAGCTTTCTTT; CDR3aa: CASSLRIGGTEAFF
d_gene: NA; abundance: once; v_gene: TRBV9; len: 16; j_gene: TRBJ2-1; CDR3nt: TGTGCCAGCAGCGTCGTTGGACTTCCCTCCTACAATGAGCAGTTCTTC; CDR3aa: CASSVVGLPSYNEQFF
d_gene: NA; abundance: NA; v_gene: TRBV5-4; len: 15; j_gene: TRBJ1-6; CDR3nt: TGTGCCAGCAGCTTGGATCTGAATTTTAATTCACCCCTCCACTTT; CDR3aa: CASSLDLNFNSPLHF
d_gene: NA; abundance: NA; v_gene: TRBV5-6; len: 15; j_gene: TRBJ2-7; CDR3nt: TGCCCCAGCAGCTGGGGCCTCGCGGGGGCGGGGGAGCAGTACTTC; CDR3aa: CPSSWGLAGAGEQYF
d_gene: NA; abundance: NA; v_gene: TRBV6-5; len: 13; j_gene: TRBJ1-1; CDR3nt: TGTGCCAGTGCGGCAGGGGAGGTAGTACGGGCTTTCTTT; CDR3aa: CASAAGEVVRAFF
d_gene: NA; abundance: NA; v_gene: TRBV7-9; len: 17; j_gene: TRBJ1-3; CDR3nt: TGTGCCAGCAGCCGCAATATCGGCAGCTTTGGAGGAAACACCATATATTTT; CDR3aa: CASSRNIGSFGGNTIYF
d_gene: TRBD1; abundance: once; v_gene: TRBV10-3; len: 14; j_gene: TRBJ1-1; CDR3nt: TGTGCCACCCGACAGGGTCAGTTTGATACTGAAGCTTTCTTT; CDR3aa: CATRQGQFDTEAFF
d_gene: NA; abundance: NA; v_gene: TRBV7-3; len: 15; j_gene: TRBJ1-2; CDR3nt: TGTGCCAGCAGCTTAGTAGGCAGGGTCGAAAATGGCTACACCTTC; CDR3aa: CASSLVGRVENGYTF
d_gene: NA; abundance: NA; v_gene: TRBV2; len: 14; j_gene: TRBJ2-3; CDR3nt: TGTGCCAGCACCGAGGGGCAGGGCCCAGATACGCAGTATTTT; CDR3aa: CASTEGQGPDTQYF
d_gene: NA; abundance: once; v_gene: TRBV9; len: 12; j_gene: TRBJ2-5; CDR3nt: TGTGCCAGCAGCGCAACGGGTGAGACCCAGTACTTC; CDR3aa: CASSATGETQYF
d_gene: TRBD2; abundance: NA; v_gene: TRBV7-8; len: 17; j_gene: TRBJ2-7; CDR3nt: TGTGCCAGCAGCTTAGAGGGGCTAGCGGGGGACTCCTACGAGCAGTACTTC; CDR3aa: CASSLEGLAGDSYEQYF
d_gene: NA; abundance: NA; v_gene: TRBV30; len: 15; j_gene: TRBJ2-1; CDR3nt: TGTGCCTGGAGTTCGGGATCGATCATGGTGGGTGAGCAGTTCTTC; CDR3aa: CAWSSGSIMVGEQFF
d_gene: NA; abundance: few; v_gene: TRBV7-8; len: 14; j_gene: TRBJ2-7; CDR3nt: TGTGCCAGCAGCTTAGTCGGGACGGGCTACGAGCAGTACTTC; CDR3aa: CASSLVGTGYEQYF
d_gene: NA; abundance: NA; v_gene: TRBV15; len: 13; j_gene: TRBJ2-1; CDR3nt: TGTGCCACCAGCAGAGAGGGCTACAATGAGCAGTTCTTC; CDR3aa: CATSREGYNEQFF